This TCR beta chain was found in a study of blood T cell repertoires in COVID-19. Background on the study: COVID-19 samples collected from the United States, Italy and Spain covered acute and convalescent phases. From T cells, B-cell-depleted T cells, or PBMCs came the material, which was cDNA or gDNA.

How the authors handled the data: Researchers report that nucleated cell counts were estimated from reference gene primer amplification. Using immunoSEQ multiplex PCR, the repertoire was profiled, and TCRdb retains in-frame clones only, with some absent. The V and J calls and clone size come from that table; D and trimming were worked out from the DNA. Here the sample spans approximately 250,000 clones, approximately 83% being singletons. The receptor comes from a woman aged 50 to 65 with acute or convalescent COVID-19. The sequencing input was peripheral blood.

The DNA for the CDR3 is TGTGCCAGCAGGACCAGGGGGCTCTACTATGGCTACACCTTC. Protein: CASRTRGLYYGYTF. The J gene is TRBJ1-2, the V gene TRBV6-5, with TRBD1 matching 8 bases. Germline loops: CDR1 MNHEY, CDR2 SVGAGI. V was clipped by 6 bases and J by 3 bases; unmatched bases: 6. This CDR3 is 14 amino acids long.